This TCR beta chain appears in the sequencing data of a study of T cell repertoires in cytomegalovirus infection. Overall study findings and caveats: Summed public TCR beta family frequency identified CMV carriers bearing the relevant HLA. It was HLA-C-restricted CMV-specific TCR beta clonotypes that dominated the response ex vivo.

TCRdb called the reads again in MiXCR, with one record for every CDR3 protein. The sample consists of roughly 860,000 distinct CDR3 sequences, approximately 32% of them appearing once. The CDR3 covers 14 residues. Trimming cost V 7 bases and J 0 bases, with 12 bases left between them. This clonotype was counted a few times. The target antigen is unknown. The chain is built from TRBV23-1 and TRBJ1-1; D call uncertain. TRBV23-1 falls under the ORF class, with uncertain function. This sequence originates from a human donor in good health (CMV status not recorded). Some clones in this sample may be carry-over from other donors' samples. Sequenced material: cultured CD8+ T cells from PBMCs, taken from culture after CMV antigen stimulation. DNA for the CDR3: TGCGCCAGCATAGGTCCGGGAGTGAACACTGAAGCTTTCTTT. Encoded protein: CASIGPGVNTEAFF.